A selection of T cell receptor beta chains follows, all from one sample in a study of OX40 agonist ivuxolimab in advanced cancers. Assay used: immunoSEQ multiplex PCR; TCRdb lists only in-frame clones, some missing. The table shows 90,000 to 95,000 clones, with 80% to 90% occurring only once. The sample in question was CD4+ or CD8+ T cells sorted from blood, obtained in a trial of the OX40 agonist ivuxolimab. These receptors all stem from an adult with an advanced solid tumor such as melanoma, head and neck, liver or kidney cancer. Each CDR3 is given without its conserved first and last residue. Each record gives: D gene, V gene, J gene, clone size, CDR3 protein. A D gene is named only where the DNA matches it firmly. Size tells how often a clone was seen (once, few, many) or the class of an expanded clone, and some rows leave it out.

-	TRBV30	TRBJ1-1	few	AGNRNMNTEAF
TRBD1	TRBV7-6	TRBJ2-3	-	ASSKWGQGFTDTQY
-	TRBV9	TRBJ1-6	-	ASSSRGGGDSYNSPLH
TRBD1	TRBV5-6	TRBJ2-2	-	ASSLGTGANTGELF
TRBD1	TRBV29-1	TRBJ1-4	-	SVEPRTGDEKLF
TRBD1	TRBV19	TRBJ1-5	-	ASRTGAFNQPQH
-	TRBV2	TRBJ2-5	-	ASSLFSTQRARETQY
TRBD1	TRBV13	TRBJ1-6	once	ASSLGQGFNSPLH
-	TRBV5-4	TRBJ2-5	-	ASSLAETQY
-	TRBV4-3	TRBJ1-2	-	ASSQVPGGHT
-	TRBV18	TRBJ1-1	-	ASSPPTESEAF
-	TRBV7-3	TRBJ1-1	-	ASSLKSDHTEAF
-	TRBV19	TRBJ1-1	few	ASSQRGLGGEAF
-	TRBV7-2	TRBJ1-5	-	ASSLEGRSNQPQH
-	TRBV10-1	TRBJ2-2	once	ASSDRVAGELF
TRBD1	TRBV5-6	TRBJ1-1	-	ASSTGQGATEAF
TRBD1	TRBV4-3	TRBJ2-5	few	ASSQGSTGGQETQY
-	TRBV29-1	TRBJ2-2	-	SVEERAAGELF
-	TRBV6-5	TRBJ1-2	once	ASSYTTSQPIYGYT
TRBD1	TRBV18	TRBJ1-5	-	ASSPGQGPSNQPQH
-	TRBV7-6	TRBJ2-2	-	ASSLVMNTGELF
-	TRBV2	TRBJ2-3	few	ASSFRDSDTDTQY
-	TRBV20-1	TRBJ1-2	once	SAFRGYGYT
TRBD1	TRBV28	TRBJ1-2	-	ASLPGQGVYYGYT
-	TRBV5-4	TRBJ2-1	few	ASSLPGVDRDNEQF
-	TRBV7-9	TRBJ1-6	-	ASSLGTRGTDSPLH
-	TRBV29-1	TRBJ1-1	-	SVRQGSAF
-	TRBV19	TRBJ1-3	-	ASSIQSVSGNTIY
TRBD1	TRBV7-2	TRBJ1-1	-	ASSPLGTGGTEAF
TRBD1	TRBV25-1	TRBJ1-6	-	ASSPGQGGSPLH
TRBD1	TRBV7-2	TRBJ1-4	-	ASSHDRGYEKLF
-	TRBV20-1	TRBJ1-5	-	SASKVRAQH
-	TRBV11-2	TRBJ2-5	-	ASSLGALSETQY
-	TRBV7-2	TRBJ2-2	-	ASSSLVNTGELF
TRBD2	TRBV11-3	TRBJ2-1	-	ASSQNPGLAGGNEQF
TRBD1	TRBV5-1	TRBJ1-2	-	ASSLGGTGGLGYGYT